Reported below is one T cell receptor (beta chain). Its antigen is unidentified. This sample is drawn from a study of CD4 T cells in relation to SARS-CoV-2 and coronaviruses. Overall study context: ViraFEST: approximately 10-day antigen culture of PBMCs, then TCR beta CDR3 sequencing.

The ends were cut back, 4 bases at V and 8 bases at J, with 14 bases in the middle. The CDR3 loop spans 14 amino acids. Germline CDR1 reads SNHLY; CDR2 reads FYNNEI. The table came from immunoSEQ multiplex PCR; TCRdb's copy has only in-frame clones and leaves some out. This sample has 20,000 to 25,000 clones, with roughly 80% found just once. CD4+ T cells from unexposed donors were obtained before the COVID-19 pandemic (2011-2018). Isolation of CD4+ T cells took place after nine to ten days in culture. Cells permitting, SARS-CoV-2 S/N and four cold-coronavirus spikes were tested on unexposed-donor CD4+ T cells. On days 3 and 7, cultures got half fresh IL-2 medium.

The TCR comes from a human donor in good health. The chain links TRBV2 to TRBJ1-4; perhaps TRBD1 as D (6 bases). The specimen sequenced was CD4+ T cells from PBMCs, cultured in vitro. DNA of the CDR3: TGTGCCAGCAGTGTTTCACAGGGAGGAGAAAAACTGTTTTTT. Amino acid sequence: CASSVSQGGEKLFF.